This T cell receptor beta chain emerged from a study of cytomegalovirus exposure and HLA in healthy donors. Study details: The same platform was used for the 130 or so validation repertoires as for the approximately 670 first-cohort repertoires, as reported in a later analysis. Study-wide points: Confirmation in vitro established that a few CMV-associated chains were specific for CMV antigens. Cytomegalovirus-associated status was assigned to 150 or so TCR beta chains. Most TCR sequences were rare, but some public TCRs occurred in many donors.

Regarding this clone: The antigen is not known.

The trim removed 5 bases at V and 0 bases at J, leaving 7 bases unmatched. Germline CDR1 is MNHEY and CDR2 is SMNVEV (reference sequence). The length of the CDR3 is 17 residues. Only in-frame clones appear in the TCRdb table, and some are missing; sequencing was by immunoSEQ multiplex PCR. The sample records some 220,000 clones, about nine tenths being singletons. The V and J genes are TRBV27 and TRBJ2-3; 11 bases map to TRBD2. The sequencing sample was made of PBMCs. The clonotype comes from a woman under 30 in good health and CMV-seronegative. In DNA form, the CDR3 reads TGTGCCAGCAGTCTACTCTTAGCGGGAGGGAGCACAGATACGCAGTATTTT. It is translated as CASSLLLAGGSTDTQYF.